Listed here are 8 T cell receptor beta chains from one sample, sequenced in a study of T cell responses to AZD1222 COVID-19 vaccine. Clones were read by immunoSEQ multiplex PCR, and TCRdb kept only the in-frame ones, dropping some. The data hold over 100,000 clones, with roughly nine tenths observed a single time. Sequences were derived from peripheral blood, sampled on day 0 of AZD1222 vaccination. These receptors originate from an adult in good health.

The rearrangement links TRBV10-2 to TRBJ2-7, with 9 bases identical to TRBD1. Per germline, CDR1 WSHSY and CDR2 SAAADI. V was pared by 8 bases and J by 5 bases, with 10 bases of the junction left unmatched. The CDR3 length is 14 residues. CDR3 amino acids: CASAPGQGTHEQYF. CDR3 DNA sequence: TGCGCCAGCGCCCCGGGACAGGGTACCCACGAGCAGTACTTC.

The chain couples TRBV5-1 to TRBJ1-5, with D possibly TRBD1 on 5 matching bases. The germline V gene encodes CDR1 SGHRS and CDR2 YFSETQ. The CDR3 contains 15 residues. The ends were cut back, 4 bases at V and 0 bases at J, with 11 bases in the middle. The DNA for the CDR3 is TGCGCCAGCAGCCCCGGGACCAATAGCAATCAGCCCCAGCATTTT. Its translation: CASSPGTNSNQPQHF.

CDR3: CASSGQSSQHF. In nucleotides, the CDR3 is TGTGCCAGCAGTGGGCAATCGTCCCAGCATTTT. This chain links TRBV25-1 with TRBJ1-5; no reliable D call. Between the trimmed V and J ends, which lost 4 bases and 11 bases, there was a span of 9 bases. The CDR3 contains 11 residues. The germline V gene has CDR1 MGHDK and CDR2 SYGVNS.

V and J are TRBV6-2 or TRBV6-3 and TRBJ1-2; 9 bases line up with TRBD1. CDR3 length equals 12 residues. V trimming: 6 bases; J trimming: 8 bases; junction bases outside the gene matches: 4. The germline V gene has CDR1 MNHEY and CDR2 SVGEGT. CDR3 sequence (DNA): TGTGCCAGCAGCACAGGGGGCTGGGGCTACACCTTC. The encoded protein is CASSTGGWGYTF.

V usage is TRBV3-1 (or the pseudogene TRBV3-2) and J usage is TRBJ2-3, with 8 nucleotides matching TRBD2. The germline V gene encodes CDR1 LGHDT and CDR2 YNNKEL (reference sequence). The CDR3 length is 18 residues. The V and J ends lost 1 base and 14 bases, in that order; junction bases with no gene match: 23. Here the CDR3 DNA reads TGTGCCAGCAGCCAAGGGGGAGTGGCTAGCGGGTTACACCTGATGGGGTATTTT. Protein: CASSQGGVASGLHLMGYF.

This sequence joins TRBV19 and TRBJ2-3, with 7 bases fitting TRBD2. Germline CDR1 LNHDA, CDR2 SQIVND (reference sequence). This CDR3 has 13 amino acids. V trimming: 7 bases; J trimming: 2 bases; junction bases outside the gene matches: 3. The CDR3 spells CASNSGDTDTQYF. CDR3 coding DNA: TGTGCCAGTAACAGCGGGGACACAGATACGCAGTATTTT.

V gene TRBV3-1 (or the pseudogene TRBV3-2) combines with J gene TRBJ2-2, with TRBD1 matching over 9 bases. Germline values: CDR1 LGHDT, CDR2 YNNKEL (reference sequence). The length of the CDR3 is 18 residues. Trimming cost V 0 bases and J 4 bases; bases outside gene matches: 9. The CDR3: CASSQDLTGGLSTGELFF. CDR3 DNA sequence: TGTGCCAGCAGCCAAGATCTGACAGGGGGTCTCAGCACCGGGGAGCTGTTTTTT.

The chain employs TRBV7-9 and TRBJ1-5, with D uncertain. The germline V gene encodes CDR1 SEHNR and CDR2 FQNEAQ (reference sequence). The CDR3 consists of 14 residues. Trimming took 1 base from V and 6 from J, leaving 10 bases between them. The CDR3 spells CASSLGEGTQPQHF. CDR3 sequence (DNA): TGTGCCAGCAGCTTAGGAGAGGGAACTCAGCCCCAGCATTTT.